This is a list of T cell receptor beta chains from one sample in a study of cytomegalovirus exposure and HLA in healthy donors. Repertoires were generated with immunoSEQ multiplex PCR, while TCRdb's copy carries only in-frame clones and drops some. The sample lists roughly 120,000 clones; around 80% were seen once. Sequenced material: PBMCs. The receptors come from a man aged 45 to 65 in good health and CMV-seronegative. CDR3s include the opening cysteine and the closing phenylalanine or tryptophan. The D gene is left open where the match is weak. Not all rows give a size; the values are once, few, many and, for expanded clones, a class.

v_call: TRBV14; j_call: TRBJ2-7; d_call: -; clone_size: -; cdr3_nt: TGTGCCAGCAGCCACAGTACCGGGTCCCGTACCTACGAGCAGTACTTC; cdr3_aa: CASSHSTGSRTYEQYF
v_call: TRBV5-1; j_call: TRBJ1-4; d_call: -; clone_size: -; cdr3_nt: TGCGCCAGCCGCTATGGAATATTAGGGGGAGAGAATGAAAAACTGTTTTTT; cdr3_aa: CASRYGILGGENEKLFF
v_call: TRBV6-1; j_call: TRBJ2-5; d_call: TRBD2; clone_size: few; cdr3_nt: TGTGCCAGCAGTGACACGCGGGGGGGCCTCGAGACCCAGTACTTC; cdr3_aa: CASSDTRGGLETQYF
v_call: TRBV28; j_call: TRBJ1-2; d_call: TRBD1; clone_size: -; cdr3_nt: TGTGCCAGCAGCCCCGGGACAGCACCAAACTATGGCTACACCTTC; cdr3_aa: CASSPGTAPNYGYTF
v_call: TRBV19; j_call: TRBJ2-5; d_call: TRBD1; clone_size: once; cdr3_nt: TGTGCCAGTAGGCAGACAGGGGGCGGAGAGACCCAGTACTTC; cdr3_aa: CASRQTGGGETQYF
v_call: TRBV6-5; j_call: TRBJ2-2; d_call: TRBD1; clone_size: few; cdr3_nt: TGTGCCAGCAGGTCGGGACAGGGGATCGGGGAGCTGTTTTTT; cdr3_aa: CASRSGQGIGELFF
v_call: TRBV28; j_call: TRBJ2-1; d_call: TRBD1; clone_size: few; cdr3_nt: TGTGCCAGCAGCCCTCACCGGGACAGGAACAATGAGCAGTTCTTC; cdr3_aa: CASSPHRDRNNEQFF
v_call: TRBV28; j_call: TRBJ2-7; d_call: -; clone_size: -; cdr3_nt: TGTGCCATCAAAGGGGGGGGAAGGGTTACCGAGCAGTACTTC; cdr3_aa: CAIKGGGRVTEQYF
v_call: TRBV14; j_call: TRBJ2-7; d_call: TRBD1; clone_size: once; cdr3_nt: TGTGCCAGCAGCCAAGGACGACAGGGAAGATACGAGCAGTACTTC; cdr3_aa: CASSQGRQGRYEQYF
v_call: TRBV27; j_call: TRBJ2-2; d_call: TRBD1; clone_size: -; cdr3_nt: TGTGCCAGCAGTTTAGGGACAGGCTGGGCCGGGGAGCTGTTTTTT; cdr3_aa: CASSLGTGWAGELFF
v_call: TRBV7-7; j_call: TRBJ2-5; d_call: TRBD1; clone_size: -; cdr3_nt: TGTGCTAGCAGCTTAGGGACAGGGCACCAAGAGACCCAGTACTTC; cdr3_aa: CASSLGTGHQETQYF
v_call: TRBV25-1; j_call: TRBJ2-5; d_call: TRBD1; clone_size: once; cdr3_nt: TGTGCCAGCGAAGGGACAGGGGGCAAAGAGACCCAGTACTTC; cdr3_aa: CASEGTGGKETQYF
v_call: TRBV28; j_call: TRBJ1-1; d_call: -; clone_size: -; cdr3_nt: TGTGCCAGCAGGTCGGGACATTCAAACACTGAAGCTTTCTTT; cdr3_aa: CASRSGHSNTEAFF
v_call: TRBV5-1; j_call: TRBJ2-2; d_call: TRBD2; clone_size: -; cdr3_nt: TGCGCCAGCAGCTTGGTGCTAGCGGGACTCACCGGGGAGCTGTTTTTT; cdr3_aa: CASSLVLAGLTGELFF
v_call: TRBV28; j_call: TRBJ2-7; d_call: -; clone_size: -; cdr3_nt: TGTGCCAGCAGTTTATTATCCGAGCAGTACTTC; cdr3_aa: CASSLLSEQYF
v_call: TRBV11-1; j_call: TRBJ1-4; d_call: -; clone_size: few; cdr3_nt: TGTGCCAGCAGCTCGTACTCGTCGGCTAATGAAAAACTGTTTTTT; cdr3_aa: CASSSYSSANEKLFF
v_call: TRBV5-1; j_call: TRBJ2-7; d_call: TRBD1; clone_size: -; cdr3_nt: TGCGCCACCTCCTGGACAGGGGGAGACGAGCAGTACTTC; cdr3_aa: CATSWTGGDEQYF
v_call: TRBV18; j_call: TRBJ2-7; d_call: -; clone_size: -; cdr3_nt: TGTGCCAGCTCACCACCGGCCGGGTCCGACGAGCAGTACTTC; cdr3_aa: CASSPPAGSDEQYF
v_call: TRBV9; j_call: TRBJ1-1; d_call: TRBD1; clone_size: -; cdr3_nt: TGTGCCAGCAGCTCCCGGGACAGGGGGCGTACTGAAGCTTTCTTT; cdr3_aa: CASSSRDRGRTEAFF
v_call: TRBV7-2; j_call: TRBJ2-1; d_call: -; clone_size: once; cdr3_nt: TGTGCCAGCAGGGGGACTCCGGGAAATGAGCAGTTCTTC; cdr3_aa: CASRGTPGNEQFF
v_call: TRBV6-1; j_call: TRBJ1-5; d_call: -; clone_size: few; cdr3_nt: TGTGCCAGCAGTATTCCAGGGGCCAATCAGCCCCAGCATTTT; cdr3_aa: CASSIPGANQPQHF
v_call: TRBV6-5; j_call: TRBJ2-7; d_call: TRBD2; clone_size: -; cdr3_nt: TGTGCCAGCAGTTCCGGACTAGCGGGGAACTACGAGCAGTACTTC; cdr3_aa: CASSSGLAGNYEQYF
v_call: TRBV28; j_call: TRBJ2-3; d_call: TRBD2; clone_size: once; cdr3_nt: TGTGCCAGCACCCGAGGGCCGGGGGGTACGCAGTATTTT; cdr3_aa: CASTRGPGGTQYF
v_call: TRBV5-4; j_call: TRBJ1-2; d_call: TRBD1; clone_size: -; cdr3_nt: TGTGCCAGCAGCTTGGTAGGGGGCGCATTCAACTATGGCTACACCTTC; cdr3_aa: CASSLVGGAFNYGYTF
v_call: TRBV6-6; j_call: TRBJ2-7; d_call: -; clone_size: -; cdr3_nt: TGTGCCAGCAGTTCAGGGGTGAACGAGCAGTACTTC; cdr3_aa: CASSSGVNEQYF
v_call: TRBV7-2; j_call: TRBJ2-4; d_call: -; clone_size: -; cdr3_nt: TGTGCCAGCAGCCCGACAGAAATAGCCAAAAACATTCAGTACTTC; cdr3_aa: CASSPTEIAKNIQYF
v_call: TRBV9; j_call: TRBJ2-7; d_call: -; clone_size: -; cdr3_nt: TGTGCCAGCAGCGTAGGGGGGCGGGAGCGGTTTGCCGAGCAGTACTTC; cdr3_aa: CASSVGGRERFAEQYF
v_call: TRBV28; j_call: TRBJ1-1; d_call: -; clone_size: -; cdr3_nt: TGTGCCAGCAGTTCGTTTATCTCGGTTGAAGCTTTCTTT; cdr3_aa: CASSSFISVEAFF
v_call: TRBV25-1; j_call: TRBJ2-3; d_call: -; clone_size: -; cdr3_nt: TGTGCCAGCAGTGGAGGACTCCCCACAGATACGCAGTATTTT; cdr3_aa: CASSGGLPTDTQYF
v_call: TRBV18; j_call: TRBJ2-2; d_call: TRBD2; clone_size: -; cdr3_nt: TGTGCCAGCTCACCCTGGCTAGCGGGAGACACCGGGGAGCTGTTTTTT; cdr3_aa: CASSPWLAGDTGELFF
v_call: TRBV7-8; j_call: TRBJ1-1; d_call: TRBD1; clone_size: few; cdr3_nt: TGTGCCAGCAGCTTAGAAAGCGGGACAGGCTTAGGGAACACTGAAGCTTTCTTT; cdr3_aa: CASSLESGTGLGNTEAFF
v_call: TRBV7-6; j_call: TRBJ2-3; d_call: TRBD2; clone_size: -; cdr3_nt: TGTGCCAGCAGCTTGGAGGTAGCGGGGAGCACAGATACGCAGTATTTT; cdr3_aa: CASSLEVAGSTDTQYF
v_call: TRBV7-9; j_call: TRBJ1-1; d_call: -; clone_size: -; cdr3_nt: TGTTCCAGCAGCTTGGAATCCGCGGGCACTGAAGCTTTCTTT; cdr3_aa: CSSSLESAGTEAFF
v_call: TRBV7-8; j_call: TRBJ2-1; d_call: TRBD1; clone_size: -; cdr3_nt: TGTGCCAGCAGTACCTCGTTATTCGGGACAGGGCTAAATGAGCAGTTCTTC; cdr3_aa: CASSTSLFGTGLNEQFF
v_call: TRBV27; j_call: TRBJ2-7; d_call: -; clone_size: -; cdr3_nt: TGTGCCAGCAGTTTGGGGACATCCTACGAGCAGTACTTC; cdr3_aa: CASSLGTSYEQYF
v_call: TRBV10-3; j_call: TRBJ1-5; d_call: -; clone_size: once; cdr3_nt: TGTGCCACCACAGAGAACAGCAATCAGCCCCAGCATTTT; cdr3_aa: CATTENSNQPQHF
v_call: TRBV28; j_call: TRBJ1-1; d_call: -; clone_size: -; cdr3_nt: TGTGCCAGCGATCGGGGGGGGGCGAACACTGAAGCTTTCTTT; cdr3_aa: CASDRGGANTEAFF
v_call: TRBV9; j_call: TRBJ2-4; d_call: -; clone_size: -; cdr3_nt: TGTGCCAGCAGCGTAGGAGCGGGTGGGGGAAAAAACATTCAGTACTTC; cdr3_aa: CASSVGAGGGKNIQYF
v_call: TRBV27; j_call: TRBJ1-2; d_call: -; clone_size: -; cdr3_nt: TGTGCCAGCAGTACGCAGGGGTTTAGCTATGGCTACACCTTC; cdr3_aa: CASSTQGFSYGYTF
v_call: TRBV10-3; j_call: TRBJ1-4; d_call: -; clone_size: -; cdr3_nt: TGTGCCATCCGGGGCGGGGGGAGTGAAGAAAAACTGTTTTTT; cdr3_aa: CAIRGGGSEEKLFF
v_call: TRBV9; j_call: TRBJ2-3; d_call: -; clone_size: -; cdr3_nt: TGTGCCAGCAGCGTCTCTAGCGTAGAAACGCAGTATTTT; cdr3_aa: CASSVSSVETQYF
v_call: TRBV4-3; j_call: TRBJ2-7; d_call: -; clone_size: -; cdr3_nt: TGCGCCAGCAGCCAAGGAAGGGGCTCCTACGAGCAGTACTTC; cdr3_aa: CASSQGRGSYEQYF
v_call: TRBV19; j_call: TRBJ1-5; d_call: TRBD1; clone_size: once; cdr3_nt: TGTGCCAGTACCAGTGGACAGGGGGCCTTTAGCAATCAGCCCCAGCATTTT; cdr3_aa: CASTSGQGAFSNQPQHF
v_call: TRBV5-1; j_call: TRBJ2-7; d_call: -; clone_size: -; cdr3_nt: TGCGCCAGCAGCCCCGGACTCCAGGACGAGCAGTACTTC; cdr3_aa: CASSPGLQDEQYF
v_call: TRBV27; j_call: TRBJ2-7; d_call: TRBD1; clone_size: -; cdr3_nt: TGTGCCAGCAGCCGGGACAGAGACTACGAGCAGTACTTC; cdr3_aa: CASSRDRDYEQYF
v_call: TRBV9; j_call: TRBJ2-2; d_call: -; clone_size: -; cdr3_nt: TGTGCCAGCAGCGTAGATGGGAGGAACACCGGGGAGCTGTTTTTT; cdr3_aa: CASSVDGRNTGELFF
v_call: TRBV7-8; j_call: TRBJ2-1; d_call: -; clone_size: -; cdr3_nt: TGTGCCAGCAGCGGGCGGACGGGAGTCTACAATGAGCAGTTCTTC; cdr3_aa: CASSGRTGVYNEQFF
v_call: TRBV28; j_call: TRBJ2-3; d_call: TRBD2; clone_size: -; cdr3_nt: TGTGCCAGCAGTCTAGCGGGGGGGCGAGATACGCAGTATTTT; cdr3_aa: CASSLAGGRDTQYF
v_call: TRBV6-5; j_call: TRBJ1-2; d_call: -; clone_size: -; cdr3_nt: TGTGCCAGCAGTTACGGTAGGGAGGGCTATGGCTACACCTTC; cdr3_aa: CASSYGREGYGYTF
v_call: TRBV7-6; j_call: TRBJ2-3; d_call: TRBD2; clone_size: -; cdr3_nt: TGTGCCAGCAGCCCTCTAGCGGGGGGGAACACAGATACGCAGTATTTT; cdr3_aa: CASSPLAGGNTDTQYF
v_call: TRBV5-1; j_call: TRBJ2-7; d_call: -; clone_size: -; cdr3_nt: TGCGCCAGCAGCCCCGAGGGGGACGAGCAGTACTTC; cdr3_aa: CASSPEGDEQYF
v_call: TRBV12-5; j_call: TRBJ1-6; d_call: -; clone_size: -; cdr3_nt: TGTGCTAGTGGTTTGGTACGATCGAGAATCTCCTATAATTCACCCCTCCACTTT; cdr3_aa: CASGLVRSRISYNSPLHF
v_call: TRBV4-1; j_call: TRBJ2-7; d_call: -; clone_size: -; cdr3_nt: TGCGCCAGCAGCCAGGGACACCTCTACGAGCAGTACTTC; cdr3_aa: CASSQGHLYEQYF
v_call: TRBV19; j_call: TRBJ1-1; d_call: -; clone_size: few; cdr3_nt: TGTGCCAGTAGTATAGGACAGCACATGAACACTGAAGCTTTCTTT; cdr3_aa: CASSIGQHMNTEAFF
v_call: TRBV6-5; j_call: TRBJ2-7; d_call: -; clone_size: few; cdr3_nt: TGTGCCAGCAGTTACTGGACAGAAGAGTACTTC; cdr3_aa: CASSYWTEEYF
v_call: TRBV5-4; j_call: TRBJ2-1; d_call: TRBD2; clone_size: few; cdr3_nt: TGTGCCAGCAGCCCCCGGACTAGCGGGAGCTACAATGAGCAGTTCTTC; cdr3_aa: CASSPRTSGSYNEQFF
v_call: TRBV4-2; j_call: TRBJ2-7; d_call: TRBD2; clone_size: -; cdr3_nt: TGTGCCAGCAGCCAGGAGGGGCCTTCCGGGGTAGCGGGAGCCTACGAGCAGTACTTC; cdr3_aa: CASSQEGPSGVAGAYEQYF